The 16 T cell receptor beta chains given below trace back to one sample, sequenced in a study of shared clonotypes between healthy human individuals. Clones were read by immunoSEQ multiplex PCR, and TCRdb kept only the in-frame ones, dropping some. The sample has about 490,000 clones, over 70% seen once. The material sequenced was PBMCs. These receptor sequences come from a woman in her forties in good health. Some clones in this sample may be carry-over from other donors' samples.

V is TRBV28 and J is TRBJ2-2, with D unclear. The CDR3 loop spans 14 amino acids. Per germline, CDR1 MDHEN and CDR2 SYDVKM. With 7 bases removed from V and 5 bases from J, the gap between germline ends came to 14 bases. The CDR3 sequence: CASIGPSRTGELFF. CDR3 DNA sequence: TGTGCCAGCATAGGACCAAGCAGGACCGGGGAGCTGTTTTTT.

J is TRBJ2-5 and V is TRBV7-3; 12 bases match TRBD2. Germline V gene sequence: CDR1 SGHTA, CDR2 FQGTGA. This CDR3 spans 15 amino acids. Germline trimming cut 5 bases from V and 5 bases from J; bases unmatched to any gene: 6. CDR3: CASSVTSGSGETQYF. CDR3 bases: TGTGCCAGCAGCGTGACTAGCGGGAGTGGGGAGACCCAGTACTTC.

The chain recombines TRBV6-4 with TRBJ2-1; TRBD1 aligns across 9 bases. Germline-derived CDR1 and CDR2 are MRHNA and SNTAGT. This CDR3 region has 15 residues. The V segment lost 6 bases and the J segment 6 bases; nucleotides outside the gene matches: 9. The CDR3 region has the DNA TGTGCCAGCAGCCCAGAGGACAGGGGTGGCAATGAGCAGTTCTTC. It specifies CASSPEDRGGNEQFF.

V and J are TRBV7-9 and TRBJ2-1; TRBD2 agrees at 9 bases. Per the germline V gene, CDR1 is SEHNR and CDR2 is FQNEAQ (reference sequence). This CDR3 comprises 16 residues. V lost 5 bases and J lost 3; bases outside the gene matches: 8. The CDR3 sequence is CASSPLGTSNYNEQFF. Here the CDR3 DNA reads TGTGCCAGCAGCCCGCTAGGGACTAGCAACTACAATGAGCAGTTCTTC.

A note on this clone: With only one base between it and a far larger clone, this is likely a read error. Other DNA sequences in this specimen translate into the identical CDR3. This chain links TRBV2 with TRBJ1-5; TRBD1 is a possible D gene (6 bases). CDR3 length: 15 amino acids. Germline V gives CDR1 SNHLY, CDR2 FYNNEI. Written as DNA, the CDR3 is TGTGCCAGCAGTGGCATGGGGGCTGACAATCAGCCCCAGCACTTT. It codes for CASSGMGADNQPQHF.

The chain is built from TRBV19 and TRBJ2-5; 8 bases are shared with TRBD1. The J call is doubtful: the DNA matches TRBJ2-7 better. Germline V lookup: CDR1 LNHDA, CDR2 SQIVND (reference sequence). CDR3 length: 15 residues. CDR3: CASSTGTGKTYEQYF. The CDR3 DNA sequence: TGTGCCAGTAGTACCGGGACAGGAAAAACCTACGAGCAGTACTTC.

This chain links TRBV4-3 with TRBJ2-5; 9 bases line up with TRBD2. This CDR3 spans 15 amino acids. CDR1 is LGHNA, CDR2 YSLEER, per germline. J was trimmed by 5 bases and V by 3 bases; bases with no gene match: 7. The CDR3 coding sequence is TGCGCCAGCAGCCAGACCGGGACTAGCCTGGAGACCCAGTACTTC. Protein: CASSQTGTSLETQYF.

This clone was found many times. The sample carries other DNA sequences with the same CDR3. The CDR3 spells CASSHVLASGGEQFF. CDR3 DNA: TGCGCCAGCAGCCACGTCCTGGCTAGCGGGGGTGAGCAGTTCTTC. The J gene is TRBJ2-1, the V gene TRBV4-3; 10 bases are shared with TRBD2. V lost 3 bases, J lost 9 bases, and 8 bases stayed unmatched. Germline values: CDR1 LGHNA, CDR2 YSLEER. The CDR3 extends over 15 amino acids.

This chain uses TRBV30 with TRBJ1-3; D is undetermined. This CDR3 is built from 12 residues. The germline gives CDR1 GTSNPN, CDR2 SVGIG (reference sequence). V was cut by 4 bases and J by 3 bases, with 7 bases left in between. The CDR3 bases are TGTGCCTGGAACCGGGGTGGAAACACCATATATTTT. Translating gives CAWNRGGNTIYF.

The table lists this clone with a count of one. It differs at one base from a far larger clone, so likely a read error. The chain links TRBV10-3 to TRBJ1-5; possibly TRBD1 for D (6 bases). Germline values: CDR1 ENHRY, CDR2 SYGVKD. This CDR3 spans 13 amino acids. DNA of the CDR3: TGTGCCATCAGTGAGCGGGGGCATCAGCCCCAGCGTTTT. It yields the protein CAISERGHQPQRF.

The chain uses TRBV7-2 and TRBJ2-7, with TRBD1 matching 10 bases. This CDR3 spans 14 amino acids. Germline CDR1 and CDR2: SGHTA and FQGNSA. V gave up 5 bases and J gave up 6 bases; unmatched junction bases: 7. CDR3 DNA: TGTGCCAGCAGCCCGGGACAGGGGTTAAGCGAGCAGTACTTC. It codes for CASSPGQGLSEQYF.

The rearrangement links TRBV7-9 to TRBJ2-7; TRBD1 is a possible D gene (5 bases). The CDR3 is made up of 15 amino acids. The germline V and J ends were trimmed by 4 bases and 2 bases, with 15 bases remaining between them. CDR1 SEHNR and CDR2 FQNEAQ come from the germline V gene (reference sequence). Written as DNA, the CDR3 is TGTGCCAGCAGCTCAAGGGGCAGGAGAACCTACGAGCAGTACTTC. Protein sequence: CASSSRGRRTYEQYF.

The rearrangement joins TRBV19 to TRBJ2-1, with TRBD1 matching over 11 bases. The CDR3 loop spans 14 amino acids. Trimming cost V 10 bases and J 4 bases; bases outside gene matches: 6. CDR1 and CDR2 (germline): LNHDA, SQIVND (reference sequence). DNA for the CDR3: TGTGCCACCCGGACAGGGGGCTTGTACAATGAGCAGTTCTTC. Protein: CATRTGGLYNEQFF.

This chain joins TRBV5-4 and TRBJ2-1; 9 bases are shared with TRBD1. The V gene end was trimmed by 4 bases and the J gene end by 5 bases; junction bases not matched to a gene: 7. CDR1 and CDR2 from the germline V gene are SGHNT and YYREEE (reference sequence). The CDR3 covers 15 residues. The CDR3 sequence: CASSAPGQGNNEQFF. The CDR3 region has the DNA TGTGCCAGCAGCGCACCGGGACAGGGCAACAATGAGCAGTTCTTC. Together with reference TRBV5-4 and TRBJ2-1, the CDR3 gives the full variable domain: ETGVTQSPTHLIKTRGQQVTLRCSSQSGHNTVSWYQQALGQGPQFIFQYYREEENGRGNFPPRFSGLQFPNYSSELNVNALELDDSALYLCASSAPGQGNNEQFFGPGTRLTVL.

The CDR3, as DNA: TGCGCCAGCAGCCCGACACTAGCGGGAGGAACAGATACGCAGTATTTT. It translates to CASSPTLAGGTDTQYF. J is TRBJ2-3 and V is TRBV5-1; 12 nucleotides align to TRBD2. Unmatched junction bases numbered 6, after V lost 4 bases and J lost 3 bases. Germline CDR1 reads SGHRS; CDR2 reads YFSETQ. CDR3 length: 16 amino acids.

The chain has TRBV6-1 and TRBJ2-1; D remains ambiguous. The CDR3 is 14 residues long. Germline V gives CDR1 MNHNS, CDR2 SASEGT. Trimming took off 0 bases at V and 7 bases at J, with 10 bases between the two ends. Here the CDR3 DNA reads TGTGCCAGCAGTGAAGCGCGGCCAAGAAATGAGCAGTTCTTC. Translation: CASSEARPRNEQFF.